Detailed here is one T cell receptor beta chain. This clonotype was observed a few times. Its cognate antigen has yet to be identified. No much larger clone exists at a distance of one base, and base qualities are not known. The germline V gene supplies CDR1 SGHRS and CDR2 YFSETQ. The CDR3 holds 15 amino acids from the cysteine to the phenylalanine. Only the CDR3 DNA is retained, 45 bases long and in frame from the first base. Deletion took 0 bases off V and 2 bases off J, with a span of 12 bases between the germline ends. The data stem from a study of T-cell reconstitution after alpha-beta-depleted transplantation in children listed by TCRdb under 2016. Notes on the research overall: Using TCR repertoire profiling, the study quantitatively followed how T-cell immune reconstitution unfolded in children after TCRalphabeta/CD19-depleted allogeneic hematopoietic cell transplantation. Beyond this particular receptor, the publication reports: Over the following months the frequencies of hyperexpanded clones went down, and after one year T-cell counts and TCRbeta diversity were mostly credited to newly produced T cells. In some patients, high TCRbeta diversity at day 60 was attributed to recipient T cells and intrathymic progenitors that had survived conditioning. Apparently early alphabetaT-cell count recovery about two months after transplant reportedly relied on only several hundred rapidly expanded clones derived from non-depleted graft cells.

Per the publication, the treatment or condition label means: allogeneic hematopoietic cell transplantation with graft depleted of TCRalphabeta T cells and CD19 B cells. The transplant recipients were children given TCRalphabeta/CD19-depleted allogeneic hematopoietic cell grafts. The receptor library was made with PCR. The sequencing machine was an Illumina HiSeq 2500. Molecular barcoding was employed in the preparation of TCR libraries, with unique molecular identifiers being used to normalize TCRbeta repertoire quantification. Clones were called with MiXCR by TCRdb after fastp trimmed the public reads at Q25, and only in-frame beta chains were retained. For every CDR3 protein sequence, its rows merge into one entry that carries the most common genes and DNA. The sample yields 98,000 or so distinct CDR3 sequences; 23% were counted once. The top ten hold about 21% of the sample.

This receptor was taken from a boy aged 2 to 9 with acute lymphoblastic leukemia, due to receive a stem cell transplant. This specimen consisted of PBMCs, obtained before TCRalphabeta/CD19-depleted stem cell transplant. Here the chain combines TRBV5-1 and TRBJ2-7; the D match is possibly TRBD1 or TRBD2, with 5 bases aligned in each. The CDR3 loop reads CASSLGQSTTYEQYF. The DNA sequence is TGCGCCAGCAGCTTGGGACAGTCGACTACCTACGAGCAGTACTTC.